A selection of T cell receptor beta chains follows, all from one sample in a study of T cell responses to AZD1222 COVID-19 vaccine. This table comes from immunoSEQ multiplex PCR, and its TCRdb copy is limited to in-frame clones, with some not included. The table lists over 150,000 clones, roughly 88% of them singletons, with around 4.5% in the top ten. The specimen comprised peripheral blood, sampled 28 days after the second AZD1222 dose. These receptors were obtained from an adult who received the AZD1222 COVID-19 vaccine. Both conserved end residues are part of each CDR3. D genes are given only for firm matches. For some rows the clone size is stated as once, few or many, or as a class when expanded; others skip it.

D gene: -; V gene: TRBV4-3; J gene: TRBJ1-4; clone size: -; CDR3 DNA: TGCGCCAGCGCGGGCAGCGCTAATGAAAAACTGTTTTTT; CDR3 protein: CASAGSANEKLFF
D gene: TRBD1; V gene: TRBV6-5; J gene: TRBJ1-5; clone size: few; CDR3 DNA: TGTGCCAGCAGTTGGGACAGTAGCAATCAGCCCCAGCATTTT; CDR3 protein: CASSWDSSNQPQHF
D gene: -; V gene: TRBV7-2; J gene: TRBJ2-2; clone size: -; CDR3 DNA: TGTGCCAGCAGCTTATCTTCGGGGGCAAACACCGGGGAGCTGTTTTTT; CDR3 protein: CASSLSSGANTGELFF
D gene: -; V gene: TRBV19; J gene: TRBJ1-5; clone size: -; CDR3 DNA: TGTGCCAGTAGTGGGACTTCATTCCAGCCCCAGCATTTT; CDR3 protein: CASSGTSFQPQHF
D gene: -; V gene: TRBV30; J gene: TRBJ1-3; clone size: -; CDR3 DNA: TGTGCCTGGAGTGTACGTCACTCGGCTGGAAACACCATATATTTT; CDR3 protein: CAWSVRHSAGNTIYF
D gene: -; V gene: TRBV4-3; J gene: TRBJ1-4; clone size: -; CDR3 DNA: TGCGCCAGCAGCCAAGCCCCAGCTGCGGCAGGGAGAGAAAAACTGTTTTTT; CDR3 protein: CASSQAPAAAGREKLFF
D gene: -; V gene: TRBV19; J gene: TRBJ1-5; clone size: -; CDR3 DNA: TGTGCCAGTAACCCAGCGGGGGTCGGCAATCAGCCCCAGCATTTT; CDR3 protein: CASNPAGVGNQPQHF
D gene: -; V gene: TRBV30; J gene: TRBJ1-1; clone size: once; CDR3 DNA: TGTGCCTGGAAAGGTTTGAACACTGAAGCTTTCTTT; CDR3 protein: CAWKGLNTEAFF
D gene: -; V gene: TRBV19; J gene: TRBJ1-1; clone size: -; CDR3 DNA: TGTGCCAGTAGTATGGGGCCCACTTTGTGGAGCACTGAAGCTTTCTTT; CDR3 protein: CASSMGPTLWSTEAFF
D gene: -; V gene: TRBV10-3; J gene: TRBJ2-6; clone size: -; CDR3 DNA: TGTGCCATCACACAGGCTGGGGCCAACGTCCTGACTTTC; CDR3 protein: CAITQAGANVLTF
D gene: -; V gene: TRBV5-4; J gene: TRBJ2-6; clone size: -; CDR3 DNA: TGTGCCAGCAGGGAAGGAACAGGTGTGCAGGGGGCCAACGTCCTGACTTTC; CDR3 protein: CASREGTGVQGANVLTF
D gene: -; V gene: TRBV7-9; J gene: TRBJ1-2; clone size: -; CDR3 DNA: TGTGCCAGCAGCTCCCCGGACGTGGTAAGACAGGCTTATGGCTACACCTTC; CDR3 protein: CASSSPDVVRQAYGYTF
D gene: -; V gene: TRBV19; J gene: TRBJ1-6; clone size: -; CDR3 DNA: TGTGCCAGTACCCCCGGGAGCTCCTATAATTCACCCCTCCACTTT; CDR3 protein: CASTPGSSYNSPLHF
D gene: TRBD1; V gene: TRBV6-1; J gene: TRBJ1-1; clone size: -; CDR3 DNA: TGTGCCAGCAGGAAGTCAGGGGGCGAGATAACTGAAGCTTTCTTT; CDR3 protein: CASRKSGGEITEAFF
D gene: -; V gene: TRBV3-1/TRBV3-2; J gene: TRBJ1-2; clone size: -; CDR3 DNA: TGTGCCAGCAGCCATTGGAATCGTGGGGATAATGGCTACACCTTC; CDR3 protein: CASSHWNRGDNGYTF
D gene: TRBD1; V gene: TRBV18; J gene: TRBJ1-1; clone size: -; CDR3 DNA: TGTGCCAGCTCACCGGCGGGACAGGGATTCACTGAAGCTTTCTTT; CDR3 protein: CASSPAGQGFTEAFF
D gene: -; V gene: TRBV6-4; J gene: TRBJ1-1; clone size: -; CDR3 DNA: TGTGCCAGCAGGGACACCGACAAGGACACTGAAGCTTTCTTT; CDR3 protein: CASRDTDKDTEAFF
D gene: -; V gene: TRBV30; J gene: TRBJ1-3; clone size: -; CDR3 DNA: TGTGCCTGGAAAACCGGCGGGGCCTCTGGAAACACCATATATTTT; CDR3 protein: CAWKTGGASGNTIYF
D gene: -; V gene: TRBV19; J gene: TRBJ1-2; clone size: -; CDR3 DNA: TGTGCCAGTAGTATAGTCGCCGGAAAAAACTATGGCTACACCTTC; CDR3 protein: CASSIVAGKNYGYTF
D gene: -; V gene: TRBV7-9; J gene: TRBJ1-1; clone size: -; CDR3 DNA: TGTGCCAGCAGCTTACTGCAATCAGAAGCTTTCTTT; CDR3 protein: CASSLLQSEAFF
D gene: -; V gene: TRBV5-4; J gene: TRBJ1-1; clone size: -; CDR3 DNA: TGTGCCAGCAGCCTTGGGGGGGGGCAAGCTTTCTTT; CDR3 protein: CASSLGGGQAFF
D gene: -; V gene: TRBV12-5; J gene: TRBJ1-5; clone size: -; CDR3 DNA: TGTGCTAGCGGAACAGGGAATCAGCCCCAGCATTTT; CDR3 protein: CASGTGNQPQHF
D gene: -; V gene: TRBV6-5; J gene: TRBJ1-3; clone size: -; CDR3 DNA: TGTGCCAGCAGTTCCCTGGCTGGGGCGGCTGGAAACACCATATATTTT; CDR3 protein: CASSSLAGAAGNTIYF
D gene: TRBD1; V gene: TRBV10-3; J gene: TRBJ1-1; clone size: -; CDR3 DNA: TGTGCCATCCAGGGCAGGGGGGACACTGAAGCTTTCTTT; CDR3 protein: CAIQGRGDTEAFF
D gene: TRBD1; V gene: TRBV10-2; J gene: TRBJ1-6; clone size: -; CDR3 DNA: TGCGCCAGCAGCCCGGGACAGGGTCGTTCACCCCTCCACTTT; CDR3 protein: CASSPGQGRSPLHF
D gene: TRBD1; V gene: TRBV3-1/TRBV3-2; J gene: TRBJ1-4; clone size: -; CDR3 DNA: TGTGCCAGCAGCCAAGAAGGACGGGGACAGATTAATGAAAAACTGTTTTTT; CDR3 protein: CASSQEGRGQINEKLFF
D gene: -; V gene: TRBV16; J gene: TRBJ1-1; clone size: -; CDR3 DNA: TGTGCCAGCAGCCGACAGATAACCGGGGGCACTGAAGCTTTCTTT; CDR3 protein: CASSRQITGGTEAFF
D gene: -; V gene: TRBV4-2; J gene: TRBJ1-2; clone size: -; CDR3 DNA: TGTGCCAGCAGCCATATAGGTGCCTCGGGCTATGGCTACACCTTC; CDR3 protein: CASSHIGASGYGYTF
D gene: TRBD1; V gene: TRBV19; J gene: TRBJ1-5; clone size: -; CDR3 DNA: TGTGCCAGTAGTCCCTACGACAGGGAAGGTCAGCCCCAGCATTTT; CDR3 protein: CASSPYDREGQPQHF
D gene: -; V gene: TRBV5-1; J gene: TRBJ1-2; clone size: -; CDR3 DNA: TGCGCCAGCAGCTTGGAGGGACAACAGGGCTACACCTTC; CDR3 protein: CASSLEGQQGYTF
D gene: -; V gene: TRBV6-5; J gene: TRBJ2-7; clone size: -; CDR3 DNA: TGTGCCAGCAGGGGTCCGAGCGGATCAACCTACGAGCAGTACTTC; CDR3 protein: CASRGPSGSTYEQYF
D gene: -; V gene: TRBV6-5; J gene: TRBJ1-2; clone size: -; CDR3 DNA: TGTGCCAGCAGTTACTTAGGTGGGACCTATGGCTACACCTTC; CDR3 protein: CASSYLGGTYGYTF
D gene: -; V gene: TRBV5-6; J gene: TRBJ2-1; clone size: -; CDR3 DNA: TGTGCCAGCAGTTCGGGCCGGGTCGGTGAGCAGTTCTTC; CDR3 protein: CASSSGRVGEQFF
D gene: -; V gene: TRBV6-2/TRBV6-3; J gene: TRBJ1-5; clone size: -; CDR3 DNA: TGTGCCAGCAGTTACCGGGGGGCGGAGAATCAGCCCCAGCATTTT; CDR3 protein: CASSYRGAENQPQHF
D gene: TRBD1; V gene: TRBV5-1; J gene: TRBJ1-6; clone size: -; CDR3 DNA: TGCGCCAGCAGCTTGGGGGCCAAAGGACAGGCTGGATTAAGTTCACCCCTCCACTTT; CDR3 protein: CASSLGAKGQAGLSSPLHF
D gene: -; V gene: TRBV6-2/TRBV6-3; J gene: TRBJ1-5; clone size: once; CDR3 DNA: TGTGCCAGCAGCTCAGATGAAAGCAATCAGCCCCAGCATTTT; CDR3 protein: CASSSDESNQPQHF
D gene: -; V gene: TRBV7-2; J gene: TRBJ2-1; clone size: -; CDR3 DNA: TGTGCCAGCAGCTTATCGGCCCTTGATGAGCAGTTCTTC; CDR3 protein: CASSLSALDEQFF
D gene: TRBD1; V gene: TRBV7-2; J gene: TRBJ1-5; clone size: few; CDR3 DNA: TGTGCCAGCAGCTTAACCGGGCCAAACAGGGGAGAGCCCCAGCATTTT; CDR3 protein: CASSLTGPNRGEPQHF
D gene: -; V gene: TRBV4-2; J gene: TRBJ1-1; clone size: -; CDR3 DNA: TGTGCCAGCAGCCAAGATGCGGACACTGAAGCTTTCTTT; CDR3 protein: CASSQDADTEAFF
D gene: TRBD1; V gene: TRBV30; J gene: TRBJ1-5; clone size: -; CDR3 DNA: TGTGCCTGGAGGCCACGGGGACAGGGTATTCAGCCCCAGCATTTT; CDR3 protein: CAWRPRGQGIQPQHF
D gene: -; V gene: TRBV28; J gene: TRBJ1-2; clone size: -; CDR3 DNA: TGTGCCAACGAGGACCGGGCTCGCGGCTACACCTTC; CDR3 protein: CANEDRARGYTF
D gene: TRBD1; V gene: TRBV7-2; J gene: TRBJ1-2; clone size: few; CDR3 DNA: TGTGCCAGCAGCTTTGGGGACAGGGGAGGGAATGGCTACACCTTC; CDR3 protein: CASSFGDRGGNGYTF
D gene: -; V gene: TRBV6-2/TRBV6-3; J gene: TRBJ1-2; clone size: few; CDR3 DNA: TGTGCCAGCAGTTCCACAGGGTCCTATGGCTACACCTTC; CDR3 protein: CASSSTGSYGYTF
D gene: -; V gene: TRBV7-9; J gene: TRBJ1-5; clone size: -; CDR3 DNA: TGTGCCAGCAGCTTAGCAAATGGGGGTCAGCCCCAGCATTTT; CDR3 protein: CASSLANGGQPQHF
D gene: TRBD2; V gene: TRBV27; J gene: TRBJ2-1; clone size: -; CDR3 DNA: TGTGCCAGCAGCCAGCGGGGGTATGATGAGCAGTTCTTC; CDR3 protein: CASSQRGYDEQFF
D gene: TRBD2; V gene: TRBV30; J gene: TRBJ2-3; clone size: -; CDR3 DNA: TGTGCCTGGAGTCGGGGAAGCGGGAGAATGGGCACAGATACGCAGTATTTT; CDR3 protein: CAWSRGSGRMGTDTQYF
D gene: TRBD1; V gene: TRBV18; J gene: TRBJ1-4; clone size: -; CDR3 DNA: TGTGCCAGCTCACCTGACAGGGGAGGTGAAAAACTGTTTTTT; CDR3 protein: CASSPDRGGEKLFF
D gene: -; V gene: TRBV7-8; J gene: TRBJ1-2; clone size: few; CDR3 DNA: TGTGCCAGCAGCTTATCAGGAACCCCACGGCCCTATGGCTACACCTTC; CDR3 protein: CASSLSGTPRPYGYTF
D gene: -; V gene: TRBV5-8; J gene: TRBJ2-1; clone size: -; CDR3 DNA: TGTGCCAGCAGCTTGGTTCGGGACTCCTACAATGAGCAGTTCTTC; CDR3 protein: CASSLVRDSYNEQFF
D gene: -; V gene: TRBV7-2; J gene: TRBJ2-2; clone size: -; CDR3 DNA: TGTGCCAGCAGCCTGAATTGGGGTTTCGCCGGGGAGCTGTTTTTT; CDR3 protein: CASSLNWGFAGELFF
D gene: -; V gene: TRBV4-1; J gene: TRBJ2-2; clone size: -; CDR3 DNA: TGCGCCAGCAGCCAAGACGGACAAGACACCGGGGAGCTGTTTTTT; CDR3 protein: CASSQDGQDTGELFF
D gene: -; V gene: TRBV30; J gene: TRBJ1-3; clone size: -; CDR3 DNA: TGTGCCTGGAGCAATGGAAACACCATATATTTT; CDR3 protein: CAWSNGNTIYF
D gene: -; V gene: TRBV2; J gene: TRBJ1-1; clone size: -; CDR3 DNA: TGTGCCAGCACCCTCGGGAGCCAAAACGGAAACACTGAAGCTTTCTTT; CDR3 protein: CASTLGSQNGNTEAFF
D gene: -; V gene: TRBV7-8; J gene: TRBJ1-5; clone size: -; CDR3 DNA: TGTGCCAGCAAGGAGTTAGCGGGCGGCAATCAGCCCCAGCATTTT; CDR3 protein: CASKELAGGNQPQHF
D gene: -; V gene: TRBV2; J gene: TRBJ2-1; clone size: -; CDR3 DNA: TGTGCCACTAACGGCGGTCAGGGAGGTGAGCAGTTCTTC; CDR3 protein: CATNGGQGGEQFF